What follows describes a single T cell receptor beta chain. Trimming left V 5 bases short and J 8 bases short, with 15 bases between. This CDR3 spans 14 amino acids. Germline values: CDR1 MNHEY, CDR2 SVGAGI. The data are from a study of blood T cell repertoires in COVID-19. Study-wide background: COVID-19 samples collected from the United States, Italy and Spain covered acute and convalescent phases.

Sequencing used immunoSEQ multiplex PCR; TCRdb keeps in-frame clones, though not all of them. This sample has 130,000 to 150,000 clones, with more than 60% found just once. This sequence originates from a woman in her fifties or sixties with acute or convalescent COVID-19. The V call is TRBV6-5, the J call TRBJ2-2, with D tentatively TRBD1 (5 bases). Sample: peripheral blood. As DNA, the CDR3 is TGTGCCAGCAGTAAGGACCGTGGGGCGGGGGAGCTGTTTTTT. Translated: CASSKDRGAGELFF.